This T cell receptor (beta chain) was sequenced in a study of cytomegalovirus exposure and HLA in healthy donors (dated by TCRdb to between 2016 and 2019). About the study as a whole: An earlier analysis of more than 550 of the donors reported 276 Gb of sequence data and approximately 120 million unique TCR beta sequences obtained from approximately 180 million T cells. An early release covering around 630 HLA-typed donors comprised around 300 gigabases of sequencing data and 65 million to 100 million unique TCR sequences. Among the roughly 400 genotyped donors, about 85% belonged to the genetic ancestry cluster associated with self-reported Caucasian donors. Among some 410 genotyped donors of the cohort, an average of about 240,000 unique TCR beta nucleotide sequences was sequenced per donor, of which about 18% were non-productive. Donor age, sex, ethnicity and CMV serostatus were compiled together with the repertoire data. Roughly 5 DR-DQ haplotypes were handled as single units for association and clustering because linkage in the cohort was strong. HLA typing covered class I and class II loci at four-digit resolution. The number of typed donors differed by locus: about 629-630 for A, B, C, DRB1 and DQB1; approximately 520 for DQA1; around 610 for DPA1; and some 470 for DPB1. In a later analysis, previously published TCR beta repertoires from 550 to 700 donors were re-analyzed and high-resolution HLA genotyping was added so that TCR occurrence patterns could be studied. Every discovery cohort repertoire had been produced on one sequencing platform. The T cell repertoires of some 670 subjects were profiled by immunosequencing and related to cytomegalovirus serostatus. In the later analysis, no new phenotypic data were used to find candidate immune exposures; instead, reliance was placed on TCR beta sequences and their occurrence across donors. The aim of the study was to test whether cataloging public T cell receptors could identify signatures of past pathogen exposure. A later genetic analysis used genome-wide SNP genotypes for 398 of the 666 donors, treating that subset as a discovery cohort. High-throughput TCR immunosequencing, statistical association of individual TCRs with disease status, and machine learning were combined to predict cytomegalovirus infection status. To decide whether each TCR beta V gene segment behaved as functional or pseudogenic, an earlier analysis of several hundred of the donors relied on high-throughput TCR beta sequencing. A separate validation cohort of 90 to 150 different subjects was used in addition to the 666-subject first cohort.

To note about this clone: No antigen is known for it. Base quality data are lacking; no much larger clone is found one base away.

Beyond this particular receptor, the publication reports: The earlier analysis of about 600 of the donors excluded roughly 16 rarely observed V segments, including chromosome 9 orphons, because counts were too low. In a later analysis, the rate of TCR association differed among HLA loci, with DRB1 alleles having the most associated TCRs and HLA-C alleles having the fewest. A cluster of highly shared sequence variants was judged likely to be a technical artifact of the sequencing pipeline. The only immune exposure information available for the cohort was CMV serostatus. In a later analysis, HLA-associated TCR beta chains were found to be more clonally expanded and to have lower generation probabilities than equally common non-associated chains. HLA typing was unavailable for some donors at each locus, so association tests used only the typed subset. In an earlier analysis of fewer than 700 of the donors, most TCR beta V segments appeared in productive rearrangements about 90% or about 30% of the time, broadly matching IMGT annotations. Correlated functional status among segregating V segments might reflect linkage disequilibrium, but an unknown experimental factor could not be ruled out. The 87-base-pair reads could not distinguish some IMGT-functional V segments, including TRBV6-2 and TRBV6-3, so those segments were excluded. The authors suggested that the approach could potentially be generalized to other disease states and immunological phenotypes. A further reported finding was that TCR beta sequences accurately predicted the HLA-A and HLA-B alleles for most subjects in the first cohort. When HLA alleles, especially DR and DQ, strongly co-occurred, attributing TCR associations to individual alleles was difficult. An association between a missense DCLRE1C variant and V-gene and J-gene trimming of TCR beta chains was found in a later genetic analysis and replicated in an independent cohort. While some public TCRs were present in many individuals, most TCR sequences turned up only very rarely across donors. A few of the identified cytomegalovirus-associated TCR beta chains were confirmed in vitro to be specific for cytomegalovirus antigens. In both the original and validation cohorts, the classifier was reported to diagnose cytomegalovirus status with high specificity and sensitivity. The study listed 164 TCR beta chains as associated with cytomegalovirus. A later analysis reported that several top co-occurrence clusters appeared linked to parvovirus B19, influenza, CMV and Epstein-Barr virus. At a false discovery rate of 0.05, a later analysis linked 16,951 TCR beta sequences to specific HLA alleles. Presence/absence analyses assumed roughly uniform sequencing depth across donors, an assumption that may not hold. Most CMV-associated TCR beta chains appeared to be HLA-restricted in a later analysis, and the HLA associations seemed to be driven largely by CMV exposure. According to a later genetic analysis, donors in an Asian-associated ancestry cluster had fewer N-insertions in productive TCRs than the roughly 670-donor mean. In this cohort, only TCR beta chains were sequenced, and detectable features were limited by the absence of alpha or paired-chain data.

Reading the germline V gene (reference sequence) gives CDR1 MNHEY and CDR2 SMNVEV. Including cysteine and phenylalanine, the CDR3 has 15 amino acids. The only DNA kept is the CDR3, 45 bases in frame from the first base. Trimming takes 5 bases off V and 7 bases off J; junction bases not matched to a gene: 11. Libraries were built with the immunoSEQ multiplex PCR assay. The multiplex PCR relied on a mix of 60 forward primers for TCR Vbeta segments and 13 reverse primers for TCR Jbeta segments. The CDR3 region of rearranged TCR beta genes was amplified from genomic DNA by a multiplex PCR assay. Amplified TCR beta libraries were sequenced as 87-base-pair reads on the Illumina HiSeq System. The source study handled its data this way. In a later analysis, about 80 million unique TCR beta chains were counted across the roughly 700 repertoires, and roughly 9.9 million of these chains were shared by at least two donors. To remove PCR and sequencing errors, raw reads were error-corrected and collapsed into unique sequences using a nearest-neighbor algorithm that merged closely related sequences. V, D and J gene segments were assigned by aligning CDR3 sequences to IMGT reference sequences. For a sequence to be retained, a match of at least six nucleotides was required to both a V gene segment and a J gene segment. Rearrangements were classified as productive when the CDR3 lacked stop codons and remained in frame with V and J, and all other rearrangements were classified as non-productive. Following IMGT convention, CDR3 was defined as the stretch from the second conserved V-encoded cysteine up to the conserved J-encoded phenylalanine. Sequences without an unambiguous match to a single V gene segment were excluded from the earlier analysis of several hundred of the donors. An earlier analysis of 587 of the donors classified V segments as functional when productive rearrangements were above 56.7% and as segregating when the standard deviation between donors was above 5%. A statistical classification framework was developed to diagnose cytomegalovirus status using the catalog of TCR beta chain sequences. In a later analysis, TCR nucleotide sequences were compared against IMGT/GENE-DB human TR gene sequences so that V and J genes could be assigned. The TCRdist pipeline was used in a later analysis to assign CDR3 sequences and most-parsimonious VDJ recombination scenarios. In a later analysis, each TCR beta chain was defined by its CDR3 amino acid sequence together with its V-gene family, and reads lacking a unique V-gene family were excluded. To address suspected cross-contamination and a sequencing artifact, a later analysis removed a few hundred highly shared, low-generation-probability nucleotide sequences. In a later analysis, a clonal expansion index was calculated for each public chain from normalized within-repertoire ranks of inferred template counts. In a later analysis, generation probabilities were computed using a VDJ recombination model fitted to out-of-frame rearrangements, and the results were checked against IGoR. A later analysis scored TCR-TCR, TCR-HLA and TCR-CMV co-occurrence with hypergeometric tests, applying a repertoire-size bias correction to TCR pairs. In a later analysis, false discovery rates were estimated by permuting HLA or CMV assignments 20 times. In a later analysis, co-occurring TCRs were grouped with DBSCAN, and TCRdist sequence similarity was added when clustering was performed within HLA-allele-positive subsets. Repertoires with fewer than 30,000 or more than 120,000 public chains were left out of co-occurrence clustering, as were five repertoires with anomalous nucleotide sharing. The table comes from immuneACCESS by way of TCRdb, which keeps in-frame sequences with V and J called. Part of the clones is missing from these tables; in studies checked, under half for an unresolved V gene and the rest for unknown reasons. The V and J calls and clone size come from that table; D and trimming were worked out from the DNA. Recorded for this sample are 190,000 or so clones; roughly four fifths of them occurred a single time. The top ten clones comprise over 1.5% of the sample.

The cohort consisted of fewer than 700 healthy bone marrow donors. At the time of sampling, every cohort member was nominally healthy, though immune exposures that went unrecorded were likely present. The donor was CMV seronegative and was included in the group of 352 seronegative cohort members. Every donor gave a peripheral blood sample, and the peripheral blood mononuclear cells from that sample were used for TCR beta sequencing. The Qiagen DNeasy Blood Extraction Kit was used to extract genomic DNA from the blood cell samples. The sample comprised PBMCs. Recombination connected TRBV27 to TRBJ2-5, and 9 junction bases match TRBD1. This TCR derives from a man aged 45-65 years in good health and CMV-seronegative. The DNA is TGTGCCAGCAGTCGTGCTACAGGGGGCGACGGGACCCAGTACTTC. This is translated as CASSRATGGDGTQYF.